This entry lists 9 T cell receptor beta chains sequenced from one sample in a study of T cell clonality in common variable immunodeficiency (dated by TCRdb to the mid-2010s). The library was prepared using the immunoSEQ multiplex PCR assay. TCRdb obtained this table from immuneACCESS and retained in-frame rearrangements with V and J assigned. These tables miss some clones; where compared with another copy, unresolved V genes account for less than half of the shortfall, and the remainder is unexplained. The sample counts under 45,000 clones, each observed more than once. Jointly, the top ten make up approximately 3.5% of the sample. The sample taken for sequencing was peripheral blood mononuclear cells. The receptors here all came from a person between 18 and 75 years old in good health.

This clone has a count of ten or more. CDR3 in amino acids: CASSRDRNTEAFF. CDR3 DNA (partial): TGTGCCAGCAGCCGTGACAGGAACACTGAA. The rearrangement joins TRBV7-2 to TRBJ1-1, with D perhaps TRBD1 (5 bases). The read terminates 3 residues before the CDR3 end, so the remaining end is supplied by the germline J gene. CDR1 and CDR2 from the germline V gene are SGHTA and FQGNSA. CDR3 length: 13 residues. Trimming cost V 5 bases and J 1 base, with 8 bases left between them.

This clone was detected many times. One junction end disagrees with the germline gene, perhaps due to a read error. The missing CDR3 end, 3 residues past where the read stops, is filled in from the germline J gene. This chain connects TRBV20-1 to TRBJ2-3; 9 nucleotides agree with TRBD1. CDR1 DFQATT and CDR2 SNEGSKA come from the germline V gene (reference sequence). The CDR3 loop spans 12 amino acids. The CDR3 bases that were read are TGCAGTGCTGTACAGGGGGCAGAGACG. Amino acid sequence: CSAVQGAET. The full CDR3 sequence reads CSAVQGAETQYF.

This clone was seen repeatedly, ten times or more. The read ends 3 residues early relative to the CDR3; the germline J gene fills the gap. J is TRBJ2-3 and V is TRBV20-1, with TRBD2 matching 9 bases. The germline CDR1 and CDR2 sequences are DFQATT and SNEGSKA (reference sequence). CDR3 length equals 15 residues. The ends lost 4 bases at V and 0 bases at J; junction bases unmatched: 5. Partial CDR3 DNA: TGCAGTGCTACCAGACTAGCGGCAAGCACAGATACG. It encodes CSATRLAASTDT. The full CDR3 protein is CSATRLAASTDTQYF.

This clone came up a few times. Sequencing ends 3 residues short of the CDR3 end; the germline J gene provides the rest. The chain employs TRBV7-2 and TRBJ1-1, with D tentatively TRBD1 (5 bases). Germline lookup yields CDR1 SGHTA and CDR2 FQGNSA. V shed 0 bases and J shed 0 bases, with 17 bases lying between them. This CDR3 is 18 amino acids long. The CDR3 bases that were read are TGTGCCAGCAGCTTAGCATCGGGGGTGCCCACCGTGAACACTGAA. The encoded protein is CASSLASGVPTVNTE. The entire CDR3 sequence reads CASSLASGVPTVNTEAFF. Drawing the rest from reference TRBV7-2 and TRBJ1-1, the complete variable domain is GAGVSQSPSNKVTEKGKDVELRCDPISGHTALYWYRQSLGQGLEFLIYFQGNSAPDKSGLPSDRFSAERTGGSVSTLTIQRTQQEDSAVYLCASSLASGVPTVNTEAFFGQGTRLTVV.

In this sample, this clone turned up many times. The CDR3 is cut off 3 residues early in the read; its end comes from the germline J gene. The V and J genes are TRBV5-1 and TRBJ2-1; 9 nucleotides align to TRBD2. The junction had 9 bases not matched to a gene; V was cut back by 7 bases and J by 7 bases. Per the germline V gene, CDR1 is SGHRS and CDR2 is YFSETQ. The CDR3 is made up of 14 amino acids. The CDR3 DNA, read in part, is TGCGCCAGCGAGCGGGGGGACGACTGGAATGAG. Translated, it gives CASERGDDWNE. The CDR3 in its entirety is CASERGDDWNEQFF.

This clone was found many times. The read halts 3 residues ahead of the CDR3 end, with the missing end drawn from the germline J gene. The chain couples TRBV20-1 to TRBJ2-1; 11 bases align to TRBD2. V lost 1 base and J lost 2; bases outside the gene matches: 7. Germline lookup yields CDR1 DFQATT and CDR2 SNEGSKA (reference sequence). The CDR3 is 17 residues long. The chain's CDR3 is CSARALAGGRPYNEQFF. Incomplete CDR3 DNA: TGCAGTGCTAGAGCTCTAGCGGGGGGTCGACCCTACAATGAG.

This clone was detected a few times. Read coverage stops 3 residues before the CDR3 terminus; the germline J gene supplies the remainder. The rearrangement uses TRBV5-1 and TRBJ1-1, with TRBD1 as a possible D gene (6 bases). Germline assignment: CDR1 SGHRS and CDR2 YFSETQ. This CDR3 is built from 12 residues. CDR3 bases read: TGCGCCAGCAGAACCAGGACAGAAGAG. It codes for CASRTRTEE. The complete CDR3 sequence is CASRTRTEEAFF.

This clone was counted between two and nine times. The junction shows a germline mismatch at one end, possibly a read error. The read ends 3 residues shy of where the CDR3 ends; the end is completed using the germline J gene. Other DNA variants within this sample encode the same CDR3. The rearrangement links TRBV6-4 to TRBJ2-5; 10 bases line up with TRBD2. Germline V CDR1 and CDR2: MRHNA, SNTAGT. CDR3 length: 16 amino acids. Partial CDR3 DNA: TGTGCTAGCAATAAGGGAAGCGGGAGGGCCGGGGAGACC. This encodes CASNKGSGRAGET. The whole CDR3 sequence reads CASNKGSGRAGETQYF.

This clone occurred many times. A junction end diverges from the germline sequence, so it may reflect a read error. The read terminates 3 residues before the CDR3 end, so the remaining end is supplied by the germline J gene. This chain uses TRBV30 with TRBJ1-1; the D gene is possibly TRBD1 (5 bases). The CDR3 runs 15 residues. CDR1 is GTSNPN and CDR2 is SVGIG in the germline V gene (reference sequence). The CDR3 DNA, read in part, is TGTGTCTGGAGTGGCTCTTATGAGGGGCAAAATGAA. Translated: CVWSGSYEGQNE. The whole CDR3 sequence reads CVWSGSYEGQNEAFF.